This T cell receptor beta chain is from a study of OX40 agonist ivuxolimab in advanced cancers. Here immunoSEQ multiplex PCR was the method, and the copy in TCRdb shows in-frame clones only, minus some. Among 95,000 to 150,000 clones listed, approximately 92% were seen once. V gave up 0 bases and J gave up 7 bases, with 18 bases separating them. CDR3 length equals 16 residues. Germline CDR1 reads LGHNA; CDR2 reads YSLEER. Autoimmune disease history or systemic immunosuppression barred patients. The J gene is TRBJ1-2, the V gene TRBV4-3; D is unclear. This sequence originates from an adult with an advanced solid tumor such as melanoma, head and neck, liver or kidney cancer. The sample here was CD4+ or CD8+ T cells sorted from blood, taken in a trial of the OX40 agonist ivuxolimab. The CDR3 coding sequence is TGCGCCAGCAGCCAAGAGGCGGCAGGTGGGCGGGGTGGCTACACCTTC. This codes for CASSQEAAGGRGGYTF.